The rows below give T cell receptor beta chains drawn from one sample of a study of control samples from healthy donors and cancer patients. The protocol was immunoSEQ multiplex PCR, while the TCRdb copy is restricted to in-frame clones and leaves out a portion. This table holds about 100,000 clones, 85% to 95% found once. Material for sequencing was blood. The source of these receptors is a man aged 18 to 30 in good health. Both conserved end residues are part of each CDR3. Fields, in order: clone size, J gene, D gene, V gene, CDR3 DNA, CDR3 protein. D genes are given only for firm matches. Clone size is stated in some rows and not others, as once, few, many or a class when expanded.

>.|TRBJ1-6|TRBD1|TRBV4-2
TGTGCCAGCGGGACAGGGGGAAATAATTCACCCCTCCACTTT
CASGTGGNNSPLHF
>.|TRBJ2-5|TRBD1|TRBV5-6
TGTGCCAGCAGCTTGTGGTGGGGACAGGGGAGGGAGACCCAGTACTTC
CASSLWWGQGRETQYF
>.|TRBJ1-2|.|TRBV28
TGTGCCAGCAGTTCACGATCGAGGGGGGATGGATATGGCTACACCTTC
CASSSRSRGDGYGYTF
>few|TRBJ1-1|.|TRBV6-5
TGTGCCAGCAGCGGGCTCGGAACTGAAGCTTTCTTT
CASSGLGTEAFF
>.|TRBJ1-1|.|TRBV13
TGTGCCAGCAGCCCCCAAATCGAGGAGGGGAAGAAGACTGAAGCTTTCTTT
CASSPQIEEGKKTEAFF
>.|TRBJ1-1|.|TRBV7-3
TGTGCCAGCAGCGCTCTGGTGGGGGACACTGAAGCTTTCTTT
CASSALVGDTEAFF
>.|TRBJ2-2|.|TRBV5-8
TGTGCCAGCAGCTTCGGGCGGGGGCAAAACACCGGGGAGCTGTTTTTT
CASSFGRGQNTGELFF
>.|TRBJ1-2|.|TRBV12-3/TRBV12-4
TGTGCCAGCAGTTTAGACGTTACTGGCTACACCTTC
CASSLDVTGYTF
>.|TRBJ1-4|.|TRBV19
TGTGCCAGTTCACAGGATTTGGAAAAACTGTTTTTT
CASSQDLEKLFF
>.|TRBJ1-3|.|TRBV5-1
TGCGCCAGCAGCTTGGGTGGATTCTCTGGAAACACCATATATTTT
CASSLGGFSGNTIYF
>.|TRBJ1-1|.|TRBV30
TGTGCCTGGAGTCGACAGTTGAACACTGAAGCTTTCTTT
CAWSRQLNTEAFF
>.|TRBJ2-1|.|TRBV3-1/TRBV3-2
TGTGCCAGCAGCCAAGGTCAGCTTTCCTACAATGAGCAGTTCTTC
CASSQGQLSYNEQFF
>.|TRBJ1-1|.|TRBV5-1
TGCGCCAGCAGCTTGGGTGAGGGACGGTACACTGAAGCTTTCTTT
CASSLGEGRYTEAFF
>.|TRBJ1-2|.|TRBV30
TGTGCCTGGAGTGTGTCAGGGACGGTAGGCTACACCTTC
CAWSVSGTVGYTF
>.|TRBJ2-1|.|TRBV19
TGTGCCAGTAGTATGGGCGGGACCACCTACAATGAGCAGTTCTTC
CASSMGGTTYNEQFF
>.|TRBJ1-3|.|TRBV7-8
TGTGCCAGCAGCTTAGTCACGAGGGCTTTGCCTGGAAACACCATATATTTT
CASSLVTRALPGNTIYF
>.|TRBJ2-7|TRBD2|TRBV6-5
TGTGCCAGCAGTTACTGGGGGGGGAAGAGCTCCTACGAGCAGTACTTC
CASSYWGGKSSYEQYF
>.|TRBJ1-1|.|TRBV15
TGTGCCACCAGCAGAGATAATTCAGGGTACACTGAAGCTTTCTTT
CATSRDNSGYTEAFF
>.|TRBJ1-2|.|TRBV25-1
TGTGCCAGCAATTCGGGCTCCGGCTATGGCTACACCTTC
CASNSGSGYGYTF
>.|TRBJ2-2|.|TRBV4-3
TGCGCCAGCAGCCAGGGGACTGCTGTGGCCGGGGAGCTGTTTTTT
CASSQGTAVAGELFF
>.|TRBJ2-5|.|TRBV19
TGTGCCAGTAGTATTGGGCTGGAGGGCGAGCAAGAGACCCAGTACTTC
CASSIGLEGEQETQYF
>.|TRBJ1-1|.|TRBV27
TGTGCCAGCAGCCAAGGGGTGATGGTTGAAGCTTTCTTT
CASSQGVMVEAFF
>.|TRBJ1-2|TRBD1|TRBV2
TGTGCCAGCAGTGAAGGGACAGGCCGGTATGGCTACACCTTC
CASSEGTGRYGYTF
>.|TRBJ2-5|TRBD2|TRBV11-2
TGTGCCAGCAGCTTAGTTGCTAGCGGGAGGGCCGGAAAGGAGACCCAGTACTTC
CASSLVASGRAGKETQYF
>.|TRBJ1-1|TRBD1|TRBV5-1
TGCGCCAGCCGATCCGGGGCAGGGGGCCTTGTGAACACTGAAGCTTTCTTT
CASRSGAGGLVNTEAFF
>.|TRBJ2-7|TRBD1|TRBV27
TGTGCCAGCAGTCAGGGACAGGGGCGTTCCTCCTACGAGCAGTACTTC
CASSQGQGRSSYEQYF
>.|TRBJ2-2|TRBD2|TRBV6-1
TGTGCCAGCAGTGCTTATAGCGGGGAATCGAACACCGGGGAGCTGTTTTTT
CASSAYSGESNTGELFF
>.|TRBJ2-1|TRBD2|TRBV24-1
TGTGCCACCAGTGACTCCGGGACTAGCGGACTTTACAATGAGCAGTTCTTC
CATSDSGTSGLYNEQFF
>.|TRBJ1-2|.|TRBV6-2/TRBV6-3
TGTGCCAGCAGTATCCGGGTCTCCCGGTGGGACTATGGCTACACCTTC
CASSIRVSRWDYGYTF
>.|TRBJ1-4|.|TRBV4-1
TGCGCCAGCAGCCAAGGGAGTAGGGGAGGTTTAGGCGAAAAACTGTTTTTT
CASSQGSRGGLGEKLFF
>.|TRBJ1-4|TRBD1|TRBV4-3
TGCGCCAGCAGCCAAGATGCTTTAATCGGACAGGGGGCGACTAATGAAAAACTGTTTTTT
CASSQDALIGQGATNEKLFF
>.|TRBJ1-1|.|TRBV2
TGTGCCAGCAGAGCGGTAACAGGGCACGCCACTGAAGCTTTCTTT
CASRAVTGHATEAFF
>once|TRBJ2-7|.|TRBV27
TGTGCCAGCAGTCCTGCGGGGACTTACTACGAGCAGTACTTC
CASSPAGTYYEQYF
>.|TRBJ1-1|TRBD1|TRBV19
TGTGCCAGTCGGGACAGGGGGTTTGAGGGTCGGACTGAAGCTTTCTTT
CASRDRGFEGRTEAFF
>.|TRBJ2-7|.|TRBV5-1
TGCGCCAGCAGCTTGGATCTTAGGGCCCAACCTTCGCGGGAGCAGTACTTC
CASSLDLRAQPSREQYF
>.|TRBJ1-4|.|TRBV6-6
TGTGCCAGCACCGACGGGTCAGGGTTTATTTATGAAAAACTGTTTTTT
CASTDGSGFIYEKLFF
>once|TRBJ2-3|TRBD2|TRBV4-2
TGTGCCAGCAGCCAGACTAGCGGGAGGACAGATACGCAGTATTTT
CASSQTSGRTDTQYF
>.|TRBJ2-1|TRBD1|TRBV6-4
TGTGCCAGCAGTGACACCCGACAGGGGATCAATGAGCAGTTCTTC
CASSDTRQGINEQFF
>.|TRBJ1-1|.|TRBV2
TGTGCCAGCAGTGTATGGGAGGGAATGAACACTGAAGCTTTCTTT
CASSVWEGMNTEAFF
>.|TRBJ2-7|.|TRBV4-1
TGCGCCAGCAGCCAAGATTTTGAGATAGTGGCTCAGCAGTACTTC
CASSQDFEIVAQQYF
>once|TRBJ2-7|.|TRBV6-1
TGTGCCAGCAGTGAGACAGGATTCTTCGAGCAGTACTTC
CASSETGFFEQYF
>.|TRBJ2-2|.|TRBV2
TGTGCCAGCAGTTTCCAGGGGACCGGGGAGCTGTTTTTT
CASSFQGTGELFF
>.|TRBJ1-5|.|TRBV2
TGTGCCAGCAGCCGAGCACTCGACAATCAGCCCCAGCATTTT
CASSRALDNQPQHF
>once|TRBJ1-2|.|TRBV7-3
TGTGCCAGCAGCTTAGGACGTTCCGCTGGCTACACCTTC
CASSLGRSAGYTF
>.|TRBJ2-7|.|TRBV9
TGTGCCAGCAGCGTAACGAGTTCATGGGGCGGCGAGCAGTACTTC
CASSVTSSWGGEQYF
>.|TRBJ2-3|.|TRBV7-2
TGTGCCAGCAGCTTAGGAGGGGCCACAGATACGCAGTATTTT
CASSLGGATDTQYF
>.|TRBJ2-7|TRBD1|TRBV30
TGTGCCTGGAGTGCGTGGGACAGGGCGAAGTCCTACGAGCAGTACTTC
CAWSAWDRAKSYEQYF
>few|TRBJ2-3|.|TRBV6-2/TRBV6-3
TGTGCCAGCAGTTACCCCTCTAGCCGGCCAGATACGCAGTATTTT
CASSYPSSRPDTQYF
>few|TRBJ2-3|TRBD2|TRBV4-3
TGCGCCAGCAGCCTTATAGCGGGAGGGCCGACAGATACGCAGTATTTT
CASSLIAGGPTDTQYF
>once|TRBJ2-6|.|TRBV6-4
TGTGCCAGCAGTGACGGGCAGGGTGGGGCCAACGTCCTGACTTTC
CASSDGQGGANVLTF